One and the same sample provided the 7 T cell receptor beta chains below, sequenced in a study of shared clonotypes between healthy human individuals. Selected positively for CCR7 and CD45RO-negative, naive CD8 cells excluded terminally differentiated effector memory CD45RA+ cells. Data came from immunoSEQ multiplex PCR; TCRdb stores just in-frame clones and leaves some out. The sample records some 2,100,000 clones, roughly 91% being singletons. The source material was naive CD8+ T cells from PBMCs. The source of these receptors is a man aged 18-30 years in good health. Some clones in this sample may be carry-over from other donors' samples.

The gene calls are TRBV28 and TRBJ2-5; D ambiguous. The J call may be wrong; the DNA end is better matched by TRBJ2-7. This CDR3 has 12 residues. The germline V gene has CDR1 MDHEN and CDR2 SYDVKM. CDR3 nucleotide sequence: TGTGCCACCTCCACCCTTTTTGGCGAGCAGTACTTC. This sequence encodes CATSTLFGEQYF.

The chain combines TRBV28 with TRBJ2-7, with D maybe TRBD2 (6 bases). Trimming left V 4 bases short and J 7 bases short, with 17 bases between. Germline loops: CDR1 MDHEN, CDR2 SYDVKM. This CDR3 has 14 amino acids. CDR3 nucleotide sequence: TGTGCCAGCAGTTACTACTCCCGGGCGGGGGAGCAGTACTTC. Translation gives CASSYYSRAGEQYF.

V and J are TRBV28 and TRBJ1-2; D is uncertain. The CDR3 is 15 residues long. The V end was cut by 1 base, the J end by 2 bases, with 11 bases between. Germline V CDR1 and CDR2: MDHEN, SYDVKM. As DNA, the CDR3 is TGTGCCAGCAGTTTATTTCCATCGGGAAACTATGGCTACACCTTC. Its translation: CASSLFPSGNYGYTF.

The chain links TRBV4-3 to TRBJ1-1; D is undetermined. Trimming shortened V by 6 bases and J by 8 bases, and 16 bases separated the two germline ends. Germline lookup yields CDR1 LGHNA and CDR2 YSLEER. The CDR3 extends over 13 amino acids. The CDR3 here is CASSLRLYSEAFF. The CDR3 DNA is TGCGCCAGCAGTTTAAGGTTGTACTCCGAAGCTTTCTTT.

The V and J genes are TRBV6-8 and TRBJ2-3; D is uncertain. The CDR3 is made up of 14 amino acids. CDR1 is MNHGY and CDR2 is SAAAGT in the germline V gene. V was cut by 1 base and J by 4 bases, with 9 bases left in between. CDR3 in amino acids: CASSYYRDPDTQYF. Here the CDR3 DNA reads TGTGCCAGCAGTTACTACCGTGACCCAGATACGCAGTATTTT.

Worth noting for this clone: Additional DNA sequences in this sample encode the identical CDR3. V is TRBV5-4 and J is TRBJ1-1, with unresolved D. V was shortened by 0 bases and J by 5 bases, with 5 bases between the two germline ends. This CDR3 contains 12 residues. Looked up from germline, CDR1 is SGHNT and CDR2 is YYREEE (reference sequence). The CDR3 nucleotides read TGTGCCAGCAGCTTGGGGTCGACTGAAGCTTTCTTT. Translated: CASSLGSTEAFF.

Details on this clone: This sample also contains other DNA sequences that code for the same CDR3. This chain's CDR3 is CASSPTGDEQYF. CDR3 DNA sequence: TGTGCCAGCAGCCCTACAGGGGACGAGCAGTACTTC. The rearrangement uses TRBV7-8 and TRBJ2-7; 7 bases fit TRBD1. V lost 5 bases and J lost 5; bases outside the gene matches: 3. The CDR3 spans 12 residues. Germline CDR1 SGHVS, CDR2 FQNEAQ.